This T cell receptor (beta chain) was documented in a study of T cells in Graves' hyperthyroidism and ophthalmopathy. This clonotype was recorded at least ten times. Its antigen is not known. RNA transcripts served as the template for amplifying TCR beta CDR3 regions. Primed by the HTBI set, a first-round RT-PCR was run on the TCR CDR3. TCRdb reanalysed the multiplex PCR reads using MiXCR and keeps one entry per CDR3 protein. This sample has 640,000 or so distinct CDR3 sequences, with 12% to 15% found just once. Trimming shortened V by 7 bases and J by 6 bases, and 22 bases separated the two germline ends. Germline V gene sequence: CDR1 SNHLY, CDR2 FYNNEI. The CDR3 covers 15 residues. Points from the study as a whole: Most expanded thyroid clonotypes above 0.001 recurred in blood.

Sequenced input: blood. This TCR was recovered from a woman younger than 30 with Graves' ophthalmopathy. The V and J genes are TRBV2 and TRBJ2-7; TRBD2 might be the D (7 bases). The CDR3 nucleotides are TGTGCCAGCAACCCCCAAGGGGGAGGGCTGGGCGAGCAGTACTTC. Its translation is CASNPQGGGLGEQYF.